The 12 T cell receptor beta chains presented below share a single source sample, sequenced in a study of cytomegalovirus exposure and HLA in healthy donors (TCRdb year 2017). The library relied on the immunoSEQ multiplex PCR assay. The multiplex PCR relied on a mix of 60 forward primers for TCR Vbeta segments and 13 reverse primers for TCR Jbeta segments. The clones in this table, taken by TCRdb from immuneACCESS, are in-frame only. Not every clone is retained; where verified, under half of the shortfall comes from an unresolved V gene, and the cause of the rest is unknown. A total of around 150,000 clones appear in this sample, roughly three quarters of them only once. Around 1.3% of the sample rests with the top ten. The sample consisted of PBMCs. The receptor source for this set is a woman aged 40 to 49 in good health and CMV-seronegative.

CDR3 amino acids: CASSLATGGKYYGYTF. The CDR3 region has the DNA TGTGCCAGCAGCTTGGCCACGGGGGGGAAGTACTATGGCTACACCTTC. This chain joins TRBV5-4 and TRBJ1-2; D may be TRBD1 (5 bases). Trimming stripped 0 bases from V and 3 bases from J, with 15 bases between. CDR3 length equals 16 residues. Germline CDR1 SGHNT, CDR2 YYREEE (reference sequence).

The chain carries TRBV6-1 and TRBJ2-2; TRBD2 agrees at 9 bases. This CDR3 region has 17 residues. The junction had 6 bases not matched to a gene; V was cut back by 4 bases and J by 0 bases. Germline values: CDR1 MNHNS, CDR2 SASEGT. Here the CDR3 DNA reads TGTGCCAGCAGTGTCGGTAGCGGGGGCCCGAACACCGGGGAGCTGTTTTTT. Translated: CASSVGSGGPNTGELFF.

This clone was seen once. The V call is TRBV20-1, the J call TRBJ2-5; D unresolved. Per germline, CDR1 DFQATT and CDR2 SNEGSKA (reference sequence). V was shortened by 4 bases and J by 4 bases, with 7 bases between the two germline ends. CDR3 size: 11 residues. CDR3 in amino acids: CSAKKRETQYF. In DNA, the CDR3 is TGCAGTGCTAAGAAGAGAGAGACCCAGTACTTC.

V is TRBV28 and J is TRBJ1-2; D perhaps matches TRBD1 (5 bases). V was shortened by 6 bases and J by 0 bases, with 5 bases between the two germline ends. CDR1 and CDR2 from the germline V gene are MDHEN and SYDVKM. The CDR3 length is 12 residues. CDR3 sequence reads: CASRQANYGYTF. The CDR3 DNA reads TGTGCCAGCAGACAGGCTAACTATGGCTACACCTTC.

The sample holds one count of this clone. The V call is TRBV28, the J call TRBJ1-2; no clear D gene. The germline V and J ends were trimmed by 7 bases and 0 bases, with 9 bases remaining between them. The CDR3 extends over 13 amino acids. Germline assignment: CDR1 MDHEN and CDR2 SYDVKM. CDR3 sequence: CASTHKANYGYTF. CDR3 DNA: TGTGCCAGCACACACAAAGCTAACTATGGCTACACCTTC.

The chain combines TRBV15 with TRBJ1-6; D ambiguous. Germline V gene data show CDR1 as LNHNV and CDR2 as YYDKDF (reference sequence). The CDR3 is 14 residues long. V lost 5 bases and J 4 bases, leaving 9 bases between the germline ends. This CDR3 reads CATSFEFYNSPLHF. The CDR3 coding sequence is TGTGCCACCAGCTTCGAGTTTTATAATTCACCCCTCCACTTT.

V usage is TRBV4-3 and J usage is TRBJ2-5; D might be TRBD2 (6 bases). The DNA end lines up better with TRBJ2-7; the J call may be wrong. The CDR3 spans 17 residues. The germline CDR1 and CDR2 sequences are LGHNA and YSLEER. DNA of the CDR3: TGCGCCAGCAGCGAGTACCCTGGCGGGGCCGACTCCTACGAGCAGTACTTC. Translation: CASSEYPGGADSYEQYF.

The rearrangement uses TRBV18 and TRBJ2-7; a weak D match, TRBD1 (6 bases). V was clipped by 2 bases and J by 6 bases, with 14 bases between them. The CDR3 has 14 residues. Per germline, CDR1 KGHSH and CDR2 LQKENI. CDR3 nucleotides: TGTGCCAGCTCACCAAACCGGGACACTCCCGAGCAGTACTTC. This encodes CASSPNRDTPEQYF.

This sequence joins TRBV18 and TRBJ1-3, with D perhaps TRBD1 (6 bases). CDR1 and CDR2 (germline): KGHSH, LQKENI. The CDR3 consists of 17 residues. V gave up 5 bases and J gave up 0 bases, with 17 bases separating them. The DNA for the CDR3 is TGTGCCAGCTCAACAAAACAGGGACGACTCTCTGGAAACACCATATATTTT. This translates into CASSTKQGRLSGNTIYF.

V usage is TRBV27 and J usage is TRBJ1-6; no reliable D call. This CDR3 comprises 14 residues. Germline CDR1 MNHEY, CDR2 SMNVEV (reference sequence). V shed 5 bases and J shed 10 bases, with 15 bases lying between them. CDR3 region: CASSPQRSGSPLHF. For the CDR3, the DNA is TGTGCCAGCAGTCCCCAGCGTTCGGGGTCACCCCTCCACTTT.

This clone was counted a few times. The gene calls are TRBV18 and TRBJ1-1; 7 nucleotides align to TRBD1. Germline-derived CDR1 and CDR2 are KGHSH and LQKENI. Unmatched junction bases numbered 6, after V lost 4 bases and J lost 1 base. CDR3 size: 15 residues. CDR3 bases: TGTGCCAGCTCACGAAGCAGGGGGGAGAACACTGAAGCTTTCTTT. Amino acids: CASSRSRGENTEAFF.

The J gene is TRBJ1-4, the V gene TRBV29-1, with a tentative D call TRBD1 (5 bases). This CDR3 comprises 13 residues. The ends were cut back, 2 bases at V and 7 bases at J, with 11 bases in the middle. Germline CDR1 and CDR2: SQVTM and ANQGSEA. The CDR3 loop reads CSVERGPSEKLFF. The CDR3 coding sequence is TGCAGCGTTGAAAGGGGCCCAAGTGAAAAACTGTTTTTT.